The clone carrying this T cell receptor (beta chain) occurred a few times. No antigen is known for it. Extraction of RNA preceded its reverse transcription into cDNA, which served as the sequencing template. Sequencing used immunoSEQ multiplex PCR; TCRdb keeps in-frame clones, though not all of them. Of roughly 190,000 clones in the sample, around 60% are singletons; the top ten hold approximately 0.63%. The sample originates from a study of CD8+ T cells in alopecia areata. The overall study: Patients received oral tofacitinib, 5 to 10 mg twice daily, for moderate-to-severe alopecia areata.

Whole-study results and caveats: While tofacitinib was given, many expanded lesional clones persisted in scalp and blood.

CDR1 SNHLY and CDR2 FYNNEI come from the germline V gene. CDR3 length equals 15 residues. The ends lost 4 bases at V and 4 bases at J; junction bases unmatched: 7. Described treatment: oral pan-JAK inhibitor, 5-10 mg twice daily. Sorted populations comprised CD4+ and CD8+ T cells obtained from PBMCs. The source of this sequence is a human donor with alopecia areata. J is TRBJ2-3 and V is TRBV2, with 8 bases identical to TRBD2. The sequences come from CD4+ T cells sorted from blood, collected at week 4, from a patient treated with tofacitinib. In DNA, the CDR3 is TGTGCCAGCAGTGTAGCCGGGACTAGATCAGATACGCAGTATTTT. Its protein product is CASSVAGTRSDTQYF.